A single sample gave rise to the 32 T cell receptor beta chains below, sequenced in a study of OX40 agonist ivuxolimab in advanced cancers. Using immunoSEQ multiplex PCR, the repertoire was profiled, and TCRdb retains in-frame clones only, with some absent. The table lists around 100,000 clones, less than 95% of them singletons. This material consisted of CD4+ or CD8+ T cells sorted from blood, taken in a trial of the OX40 agonist ivuxolimab. All receptors come from an adult with an advanced solid tumor such as melanoma, head and neck, liver or kidney cancer.

The V and J genes are TRBV15 and TRBJ2-5, with 11 positions matching TRBD2. This CDR3 region has 16 residues. Losses at the gene ends were 1 base for V and 5 bases for J; bases not matched to a gene: 6. Germline V gene sequence: CDR1 LNHNV, CDR2 YYDKDF (reference sequence). CDR3 in amino acids: CATSRVNSGRGETQYF. The CDR3 bases are TGTGCCACCAGCAGAGTGAATAGCGGGAGGGGGGAGACCCAGTACTTC.

J is TRBJ2-4 and V is TRBV4-2; possible D gene TRBD2, 6 bases. The CDR3 length is 16 residues. Trimming cost V 1 base and J 0 bases, with 10 bases left between them. The germline gives CDR1 LGHNA, CDR2 YNFKEQ. CDR3: CASSQGSGLAKNIQYF. CDR3 nucleotides: TGTGCCAGCAGCCAAGGTAGCGGTTTAGCCAAAAACATTCAGTACTTC.

J is TRBJ1-2 and V is TRBV5-1, with TRBD1 matching 7 bases. With V trimmed by 0 bases and J by 6 bases, 5 bases remained unmatched. Germline V gives CDR1 SGHRS, CDR2 YFSETQ. This CDR3 contains 14 residues. CDR3 nucleotides: TGCGCCAGCAGCTTGGGACAGGGATATGATGGCTACACCTTC. This translates into CASSLGQGYDGYTF.

This chain connects TRBV7-9 to TRBJ2-7; 11 nucleotides line up with TRBD1. Per germline, CDR1 SEHNR and CDR2 FQNEAQ (reference sequence). The CDR3 consists of 14 residues. The V and J ends lost 0 bases and 6 bases, in that order; junction bases with no gene match: 1. The CDR3 sequence: CASSLAGTGGEQYF. The CDR3 DNA is TGTGCCAGCAGCTTAGCCGGGACAGGGGGCGAGCAGTACTTC.

The chain has TRBV5-1 and TRBJ2-1; 8 bases line up with TRBD2. This CDR3 has 16 amino acids. The V gene end was trimmed by 4 bases and the J gene end by 8 bases; junction bases not matched to a gene: 14. The germline V gene has CDR1 SGHRS and CDR2 YFSETQ. The CDR3 DNA reads as TGCGCCAGCAGCCCGGTGAGCGGGAGAGCTCGAGATGAGCAGTTCTTC. Protein product: CASSPVSGRARDEQFF.

The gene calls are TRBV5-1 and TRBJ1-1, with D tentatively TRBD1 (5 bases). From germline, CDR1 is SGHRS and CDR2 YFSETQ. V lost 0 bases to trimming and J lost 1 base, with 10 bases between them. This CDR3 is built from 15 residues. CDR3 in amino acids: CASSLVPGPNTEAFF. DNA for the CDR3: TGCGCCAGCAGCTTGGTGCCAGGGCCGAACACTGAAGCTTTCTTT.

The V gene is TRBV5-6, the J gene TRBJ2-4, with TRBD1 as a possible D gene (6 bases). V was shortened by 3 bases and J by 3 bases, with 13 bases between the two germline ends. Germline V CDR1 and CDR2: SGHDT, YYEEEE. There are 15 residues in the CDR3. The CDR3 sequence: CASSSSDRSKNIQYF. The CDR3 bases are TGTGCCAGCAGCTCCTCGGACAGAAGCAAAAACATTCAGTACTTC.

The chain couples TRBV7-2 to TRBJ1-5; D is undetermined. Between the trimmed V and J ends, which lost 2 bases and 8 bases, there was a span of 10 bases. The CDR3 runs to 13 residues. Germline-derived CDR1 and CDR2 are SGHTA and FQGNSA. CDR3 amino acids: CASSLSLSEPQHF. In DNA form, the CDR3 reads TGTGCCAGCAGCTTATCCCTGAGTGAGCCCCAGCATTTT.

This chain joins TRBV18 and TRBJ2-7; 16 bases align to TRBD2. The CDR3 length is 16 residues. From germline, CDR1 is KGHSH and CDR2 LQKENI. J lost 6 bases, V lost 6 bases, and 8 bases had no gene match. This CDR3 reads CASSLPGLAGGLEQYF. In DNA, the CDR3 is TGTGCCAGCTCGCTCCCGGGACTAGCGGGAGGGCTCGAGCAGTACTTC.

The chain carries TRBV6-6 and TRBJ1-3; tentatively, D is TRBD1 (5 bases). V lost 2 bases and J lost 4, with 9 bases in between. Germline loops: CDR1 MNHNY, CDR2 SVGAGI (reference sequence). CDR3 length equals 14 residues. The CDR3 DNA is TGTGCCAGCAGTTACGGGACTCACGGAAACACCATATATTTT. Translated, it gives CASSYGTHGNTIYF.

V usage is TRBV19 and J usage is TRBJ2-6, with D unclear. Looked up from germline, CDR1 is LNHDA and CDR2 is SQIVND (reference sequence). The CDR3 is 19 residues long. Trimming removed 1 base from V and 0 bases from J, with 16 bases in between. The CDR3: CASSIGMGPSHSGANVLTF. The CDR3 nucleotides read TGTGCCAGTAGTATAGGAATGGGTCCTTCTCACTCTGGGGCCAACGTCCTGACTTTC.

This sequence joins TRBV9 and TRBJ2-1, with D possibly being TRBD2 (5 bases). Germline V gene lookup returns CDR1 SGDLS and CDR2 YYNGEE. V was shortened by 0 bases and J by 3 bases, with 10 bases between the two germline ends. CDR3 size: 15 residues. The CDR3 coding sequence is TGTGCCAGCAGCGTAGCCGGGGAAAGCTACAATGAGCAGTTCTTC. Translating it yields CASSVAGESYNEQFF. The variable domain in full, with the rest retrieved from reference TRBV9 and TRBJ2-1, is DSGVTQTPKHLITATGQRVTLRCSPRSGDLSVYWYQQSLDQGLQFLIQYYNGEERAKGNILERFSAQQFPDLHSELNLSSLELGDSALYFCASSVAGESYNEQFFGPGTRLTVL.

J is TRBJ2-7 and V is TRBV5-1; D not certain. Trimming shortened V by 4 bases and J by 5 bases, and 19 bases separated the two germline ends. Per germline, CDR1 SGHRS and CDR2 YFSETQ. The CDR3 sequence is 15 residues long. The CDR3 nucleotides are TGCGCCAGCAGCACTACCAACTGGGCGTCCCACGAGCAGTACTTC. Translation gives CASSTTNWASHEQYF.

This clone came up once. The rearrangement links TRBV19 to TRBJ2-1; D gene ambiguous. Germline V CDR1 and CDR2: LNHDA, SQIVND (reference sequence). V lost 0 bases and J 0 bases, leaving 9 bases between the germline ends. This CDR3 contains 16 residues. The CDR3 loop reads CASSIEASNSYNEQFF. In DNA, the CDR3 is TGTGCCAGTAGTATAGAGGCCAGTAACTCCTACAATGAGCAGTTCTTC. Drawing the rest from reference TRBV19 and TRBJ2-1, the complete variable domain is DGGITQSPKYLFRKEGQNVTLSCEQNLNHDAMYWYRQDPGQGLRLIYYSQIVNDFQKGDIAEGYSVSREKKESFPLTVTSAQKNPTAFYLCASSIEASNSYNEQFFGPGTRLTVL.

The chain links TRBV11-2 to TRBJ2-2; D call uncertain. Trimming shortened V by 10 bases and J by 5 bases, and 17 bases separated the two germline ends. The CDR3 runs 14 residues. CDR1 and CDR2 (germline): SGHAT, FQNNGV. The chain's CDR3 is CATSFNPSTGELFF. In DNA form, the CDR3 reads TGTGCCACCTCATTTAACCCCTCAACCGGGGAGCTGTTTTTT.

V and J are TRBV29-1 and TRBJ1-4; D not resolved. CDR1 and CDR2 (germline): SQVTM, ANQGSEA. V lost 0 bases and J 10 bases, leaving 9 bases between the germline ends. CDR3 size: 12 residues. CDR3 sequence (DNA): TGCAGCGTTGAAGACTTGGACGCAAAACTGTTTTTT. Its translation: CSVEDLDAKLFF.

The chain is built from TRBV2 and TRBJ2-7; 8 bases agree with TRBD1. The CDR3 extends over 13 amino acids. Trimming cost V 7 bases and J 5 bases; bases outside gene matches: 7. Germline-derived CDR1 and CDR2 are SNHLY and FYNNEI. The CDR3 sequence: CASNRQGADEQYF. DNA for the CDR3: TGTGCCAGCAATAGGCAGGGGGCGGACGAGCAGTACTTC.

The chain carries TRBV9 and TRBJ1-5; D is undetermined. Trimming took 0 bases from V and 6 from J, leaving 7 bases between them. The CDR3 has 13 residues. Per germline, CDR1 SGDLS and CDR2 YYNGEE. CDR3 in DNA: TGTGCCAGCAGCGTAGGAGGTGTTCAGCCCCAGCATTTT. Translated, it gives CASSVGGVQPQHF.

This clone was recorded once. The V call is TRBV5-1, the J call TRBJ2-3; 10 positions match TRBD2. With 5 bases clipped from V and 5 bases from J, the junction kept 5 bases outside the gene matches. The V gene's germline CDR1 is SGHRS and CDR2 YFSETQ. The CDR3 has 14 residues. Written as DNA, the CDR3 is TGCGCCAGCAGTCTAGCGGGAGATGAAGATACGCAGTATTTT. Amino acids: CASSLAGDEDTQYF.

The rearrangement links TRBV10-1 to TRBJ2-1; TRBD1 agrees at 8 bases. Germline trimming cut 6 bases from V and 6 bases from J; bases unmatched to any gene: 13. Germline V gene lookup returns CDR1 WNHNN and CDR2 SYGVQD (reference sequence). This CDR3 spans 16 amino acids. DNA for the CDR3: TGCGCCAGCAGCCCTCTTTGGACAGGGAAGATCAATGAGCAGTTCTTC. It is translated as CASSPLWTGKINEQFF.

The chain combines TRBV11-3 with TRBJ2-3, with 10 bases aligning to TRBD2. V lost 5 bases and J lost 4; bases outside the gene matches: 6. CDR1 SGHNT and CDR2 YENEEA come from the germline V gene. The CDR3 spans 15 residues. CDR3 sequence (DNA): TGTGCCAGCAGCGCCGGAGCGGGAGGGGCAGATACGCAGTATTTT. Translation: CASSAGAGGADTQYF. The whole variable domain, remainder taken from reference TRBV11-3 and TRBJ2-3, is EAGVVQSPRYKIIEKKQPVAFWCNPISGHNTLYWYLQNLGQGPELLIRYENEEAVDDSQLPKDRFSAERLKGVDSTLKIQPAELGDSAVYLCASSAGAGGADTQYFGPGTRLTVL.

This chain connects TRBV7-2 to TRBJ1-1; D gene unclear. Germline CDR1 SGHTA, CDR2 FQGNSA. The V and J ends lost 2 bases and 1 base respectively, with 5 bases between them. The CDR3 covers 13 residues. The CDR3 region is CASSLWQNTEAFF. The CDR3 bases are TGTGCCAGCAGCTTATGGCAGAACACTGAAGCTTTCTTT.

This clone appeared once. The chain combines TRBV29-1 with TRBJ2-7, with 8 positions matching TRBD1. This CDR3 contains 15 residues. Germline CDR1 SQVTM, CDR2 ANQGSEA. J gave up 5 bases and V 3 bases, and 12 bases lay outside the gene matches. The CDR3 DNA follows: TGCAGCGTTGAGTTACCGACAGGGGCACTCCACGAGCAGTACTTC. Protein product: CSVELPTGALHEQYF.

This clone was found a few times. This sequence joins TRBV7-9 and TRBJ2-2; D unclear. This CDR3 is 13 amino acids long. The germline CDR1 and CDR2 sequences are SEHNR and FQNEAQ (reference sequence). The V and J ends lost 2 bases and 3 bases respectively, with 4 bases between them. Here the CDR3 DNA reads TGTGCCAGCAGCTTATTTGACACCGGGGAGCTGTTTTTT. It codes for CASSLFDTGELFF.

The V call is TRBV27, the J call TRBJ2-2; D possibly corresponds to TRBD2 (6 bases). Germline lookup yields CDR1 MNHEY and CDR2 SMNVEV (reference sequence). Trimming pared 6 bases from V and 0 bases from J, leaving 17 bases between. This CDR3 comprises 17 residues. In nucleotides, the CDR3 is TGTGCCAGCAGACGACGGAGGACTATCGCGAACACCGGGGAGCTGTTTTTT. Its translation: CASRRRRTIANTGELFF.

The chain uses TRBV11-2 and TRBJ2-3; D is unresolved. Germline V gives CDR1 SGHAT, CDR2 FQNNGV. The V end lost 5 bases, the J end lost 2 bases, and 8 bases lay between the germline ends. This CDR3 region has 13 residues. CDR3 residues: CASSPRATDTQYF. DNA of the CDR3: TGTGCCAGCAGCCCCCGGGCCACAGATACGCAGTATTTT.

J is TRBJ1-1 and V is TRBV11-2; 7 bases are a match to TRBD1. CDR1 SGHAT and CDR2 FQNNGV come from the germline V gene. The V and J ends lost 5 bases and 4 bases, in that order; junction bases with no gene match: 13. The CDR3 is 16 amino acids. The CDR3 bases are TGTGCCAGCAGCCCCGGGAGGGGGCAACATTTCACTGAAGCTTTCTTT. Translation gives CASSPGRGQHFTEAFF.

The V call is TRBV19, the J call TRBJ1-2, with a tentative D call TRBD1 (5 bases). Germline V lookup: CDR1 LNHDA, CDR2 SQIVND (reference sequence). V gave up 6 bases and J gave up 13 bases, with 24 bases separating them. The length of the CDR3 is 14 residues. The CDR3 sequence is CASRGVSAATSRTF. The CDR3, as DNA: TGTGCCAGTAGGGGGGTCAGTGCCGCGACCTCGCGCACCTTC.

The rearrangement uses TRBV11-2 and TRBJ2-3, with a weak D call TRBD1 (5 bases). With 2 bases removed from V and 0 bases from J, the gap between germline ends came to 12 bases. Germline CDR1 reads SGHAT; CDR2 reads FQNNGV. There are 16 residues in the CDR3. The CDR3 spells CASSLHAGASTDTQYF. In DNA form, the CDR3 reads TGTGCCAGCAGCTTACACGCTGGGGCTAGCACAGATACGCAGTATTTT.

V is TRBV5-8 and J is TRBJ2-1; 9 positions agree with TRBD2. Germline V CDR1 and CDR2: SGHTS, YDEGEE. This CDR3 has 15 amino acids. The trim removed 0 bases at V and 4 bases at J, leaving 2 bases unmatched. The CDR3 here is CASSLATSGYNEQFF. As DNA, the CDR3 is TGTGCCAGCAGCTTGGCGACTAGCGGATACAATGAGCAGTTCTTC.

The chain uses TRBV19 and TRBJ1-5; D remains ambiguous. Trimming took 5 bases from V and 5 from J, leaving 10 bases between them. CDR1 and CDR2 (germline): LNHDA, SQIVND (reference sequence). This CDR3 has 13 residues. The CDR3 here is CASSPDGYQPQHF. As DNA, the CDR3 is TGTGCCAGTAGTCCGGACGGATATCAGCCCCAGCATTTT.

This sequence joins TRBV18 and TRBJ2-5; no reliable D call. Germline V gives CDR1 KGHSH, CDR2 LQKENI. The CDR3 runs 15 residues. V gave up 1 base and J gave up 4 bases, with 13 bases separating them. CDR3 sequence reads: CASSPQGLKRETQYF. The CDR3 nucleotides read TGTGCCAGCTCACCACAGGGATTGAAGAGAGAGACCCAGTACTTC.